This is a list of T cell receptor beta chains from one sample in a study of circulating and synovial CD4+ cells in juvenile arthritis. Assay: immunoSEQ multiplex PCR; the TCRdb copy retains only in-frame clones and omits some. The top ten clones hold 2.5% to 3.5% of a sample with more than 30,000 clones, about 93% of them seen once. The sequenced material came from CD4+ T cells from blood. These TCRs come from a human donor with juvenile idiopathic arthritis. CDR3s include the opening cysteine and the closing phenylalanine or tryptophan. D genes are given only for firm matches. Clone size is given for some rows only: seen once, a few or many times, or a class if the clone is expanded.

V gene: TRBV5-1; D gene: TRBD2; clone size: -; J gene: TRBJ2-5; CDR3 protein: CASSLGGLLYQETQYF; CDR3 DNA: TGCGCCAGCAGCTTGGGGGGACTATTGTACCAAGAGACCCAGTACTTC
V gene: TRBV5-1; D gene: TRBD2; clone size: -; J gene: TRBJ2-2; CDR3 protein: CASRQLAGEAGELFF; CDR3 DNA: TGCGCCAGCAGACAATTAGCGGGAGAAGCCGGGGAGCTGTTTTTT
V gene: TRBV5-8; D gene: -; clone size: -; J gene: TRBJ2-5; CDR3 protein: CASSRTHQETQYF; CDR3 DNA: TGTGCCAGCAGTAGGACACACCAAGAGACCCAGTACTTC
V gene: TRBV5-1; D gene: TRBD2; clone size: -; J gene: TRBJ2-1; CDR3 protein: CASSLRPSGDEQFF; CDR3 DNA: TGCGCCAGCAGCTTGCGTCCTAGCGGCGATGAGCAGTTCTTC
V gene: TRBV19; D gene: TRBD1; clone size: few; J gene: TRBJ1-5; CDR3 protein: CASRQTGSNQPQHF; CDR3 DNA: TGTGCCAGTAGGCAGACAGGGAGCAATCAGCCCCAGCATTTT
V gene: TRBV19; D gene: TRBD2; clone size: -; J gene: TRBJ2-7; CDR3 protein: CASSIAPPGLAGSYEQYF; CDR3 DNA: TGTGCCAGTAGTATAGCCCCTCCGGGACTAGCGGGATCCTACGAGCAGTACTTC
V gene: TRBV9; D gene: TRBD1; clone size: -; J gene: TRBJ2-5; CDR3 protein: CASSVEQGPVETQYF; CDR3 DNA: TGTGCCAGCAGCGTAGAACAGGGGCCTGTTGAGACCCAGTACTTC
V gene: TRBV6-6; D gene: TRBD1; clone size: -; J gene: TRBJ1-1; CDR3 protein: CASSYSGQGGTEAFF; CDR3 DNA: TGTGCCAGCAGTTACTCAGGACAGGGAGGCACTGAAGCTTTCTTT
V gene: TRBV7-9; D gene: TRBD2; clone size: -; J gene: TRBJ2-5; CDR3 protein: CAITLAGGETQYF; CDR3 DNA: TGTGCCATCACTTTAGCGGGAGGAGAGACCCAGTACTTC
V gene: TRBV5-6; D gene: -; clone size: once; J gene: TRBJ2-2; CDR3 protein: CASSRSIRVNGELFF; CDR3 DNA: TGTGCCAGCAGCCGGTCGATCAGGGTGAACGGGGAGCTGTTTTTT
V gene: TRBV14; D gene: -; clone size: -; J gene: TRBJ2-7; CDR3 protein: CASSLLGEIYEQYF; CDR3 DNA: TGTGCCAGCAGCCTACTCGGGGAAATCTACGAGCAGTACTTC
V gene: TRBV4-2; D gene: TRBD1; clone size: -; J gene: TRBJ1-2; CDR3 protein: CASSQLQGANYGYTF; CDR3 DNA: TGTGCCAGCAGCCAACTACAGGGGGCTAACTATGGCTACACCTTC
V gene: TRBV10-3; D gene: TRBD1; clone size: -; J gene: TRBJ1-3; CDR3 protein: CAISESDRAGNTIYF; CDR3 DNA: TGTGCCATCAGTGAGTCCGACAGGGCCGGAAACACCATATATTTT
V gene: TRBV7-2; D gene: -; clone size: -; J gene: TRBJ1-1; CDR3 protein: CASSQPGAVNTEAFF; CDR3 DNA: TGTGCCAGCAGCCAACCTGGGGCAGTGAACACTGAAGCTTTCTTT
V gene: TRBV19; D gene: TRBD1; clone size: -; J gene: TRBJ2-1; CDR3 protein: CASSIGDRVEGEQFF; CDR3 DNA: TGTGCCAGTAGTATAGGGGACAGGGTGGAGGGTGAGCAGTTCTTC
V gene: TRBV21-1; D gene: -; clone size: -; J gene: TRBJ2-5; CDR3 protein: CASSKAGVGLADQETQYF; CDR3 DNA: TGTGCCAGCAGCAAAGCGGGGGTAGGGCTAGCGGACCAAGAGACCCAGTACTTC
V gene: TRBV11-2; D gene: TRBD1; clone size: once; J gene: TRBJ1-4; CDR3 protein: CASSLYGTGDEKLFF; CDR3 DNA: TGTGCCAGCAGCTTATACGGGACAGGGGATGAAAAACTGTTTTTT
V gene: TRBV5-1; D gene: -; clone size: once; J gene: TRBJ1-1; CDR3 protein: CASSLVGAGTEAFF; CDR3 DNA: TGCGCCAGCAGCTTGGTGGGGGCCGGGACTGAAGCTTTCTTT
V gene: TRBV14; D gene: TRBD2; clone size: -; J gene: TRBJ2-5; CDR3 protein: CASSLGLAGVTQYF; CDR3 DNA: TGTGCCAGCAGCCTGGGACTAGCGGGAGTGACCCAGTACTTC
V gene: TRBV19; D gene: TRBD2; clone size: -; J gene: TRBJ2-1; CDR3 protein: CASRRGRGEQFF; CDR3 DNA: TGTGCCAGTAGGCGTGGGAGGGGTGAGCAGTTCTTC
V gene: TRBV10-3; D gene: TRBD1; clone size: -; J gene: TRBJ1-2; CDR3 protein: CAISDRDRGNGYTF; CDR3 DNA: TGTGCCATCAGTGACCGGGACAGGGGGAATGGCTACACCTTC
V gene: TRBV29-1; D gene: TRBD1; clone size: -; J gene: TRBJ2-7; CDR3 protein: CSVGQGWEQYF; CDR3 DNA: TGCAGCGTCGGACAGGGGTGGGAGCAGTACTTC
V gene: TRBV10-2; D gene: TRBD1; clone size: -; J gene: TRBJ1-1; CDR3 protein: CASMGQGPTEAFF; CDR3 DNA: TGCGCCAGCATGGGACAGGGGCCCACTGAAGCTTTCTTT
V gene: TRBV11-3; D gene: TRBD2; clone size: -; J gene: TRBJ2-1; CDR3 protein: CASSLTSGRGEQFF; CDR3 DNA: TGTGCCAGCAGCTTAACTAGCGGGAGGGGTGAGCAGTTCTTC
V gene: TRBV5-3; D gene: -; clone size: few; J gene: TRBJ1-3; CDR3 protein: CARSSPGGEGSGNTIYF; CDR3 DNA: TGTGCCAGAAGCTCCCCCGGGGGAGAAGGCTCTGGAAACACCATATATTTT
V gene: TRBV6-5; D gene: -; clone size: -; J gene: TRBJ1-2; CDR3 protein: CASSYSYEGGGYTF; CDR3 DNA: TGTGCCAGCAGTTACTCGTACGAGGGAGGCGGCTACACCTTC
V gene: TRBV30; D gene: -; clone size: -; J gene: TRBJ1-5; CDR3 protein: CAWSGGGHQPQHF; CDR3 DNA: TGTGCCTGGAGTGGGGGGGGGCATCAGCCCCAGCATTTT
V gene: TRBV11-2; D gene: -; clone size: -; J gene: TRBJ1-4; CDR3 protein: CASSRNAVRTNEKLFF; CDR3 DNA: TGTGCCAGCAGCCGAAATGCGGTGCGGACTAATGAAAAACTGTTTTTT
V gene: TRBV6-1; D gene: -; clone size: -; J gene: TRBJ1-2; CDR3 protein: CASGARSYGYTF; CDR3 DNA: TGTGCCAGCGGGGCCAGGTCCTATGGCTACACCTTC
V gene: TRBV9; D gene: -; clone size: -; J gene: TRBJ2-1; CDR3 protein: CASSVVQGGNEQFF; CDR3 DNA: TGTGCCAGCAGCGTAGTACAGGGTGGAAATGAGCAGTTCTTC
V gene: TRBV4-2; D gene: TRBD1; clone size: -; J gene: TRBJ2-7; CDR3 protein: CASSRGQGEGYEQYF; CDR3 DNA: TGTGCCAGCAGCCGGGGACAGGGCGAAGGCTACGAGCAGTACTTC
V gene: TRBV2; D gene: TRBD1; clone size: -; J gene: TRBJ1-2; CDR3 protein: CASSADRDYTF; CDR3 DNA: TGTGCCAGCAGTGCGGACAGGGACTACACCTTC
V gene: TRBV2; D gene: TRBD1; clone size: -; J gene: TRBJ2-7; CDR3 protein: CASSARDRGHYEQYF; CDR3 DNA: TGTGCCAGCAGTGCAAGGGACAGGGGGCACTACGAGCAGTACTTC
V gene: TRBV4-1; D gene: -; clone size: -; J gene: TRBJ2-5; CDR3 protein: CASSQVQTPGGRETQYF; CDR3 DNA: TGCGCCAGCAGCCAAGTCCAAACTCCAGGGGGGCGGGAGACCCAGTACTTC
V gene: TRBV5-1; D gene: TRBD1; clone size: -; J gene: TRBJ1-5; CDR3 protein: CASSLEGSGGQPQHF; CDR3 DNA: TGCGCCAGCAGCTTGGAGGGGTCAGGGGGGCAGCCCCAGCATTTT
V gene: TRBV7-3; D gene: -; clone size: once; J gene: TRBJ1-1; CDR3 protein: CASSLTGGEPEAFF; CDR3 DNA: TGTGCCAGCAGCTTAACGGGGGGAGAACCTGAAGCTTTCTTT
V gene: TRBV11-2; D gene: -; clone size: -; J gene: TRBJ1-2; CDR3 protein: CASSSTGIYGYTF; CDR3 DNA: TGTGCCAGCAGCTCGACAGGAATCTATGGCTACACCTTC